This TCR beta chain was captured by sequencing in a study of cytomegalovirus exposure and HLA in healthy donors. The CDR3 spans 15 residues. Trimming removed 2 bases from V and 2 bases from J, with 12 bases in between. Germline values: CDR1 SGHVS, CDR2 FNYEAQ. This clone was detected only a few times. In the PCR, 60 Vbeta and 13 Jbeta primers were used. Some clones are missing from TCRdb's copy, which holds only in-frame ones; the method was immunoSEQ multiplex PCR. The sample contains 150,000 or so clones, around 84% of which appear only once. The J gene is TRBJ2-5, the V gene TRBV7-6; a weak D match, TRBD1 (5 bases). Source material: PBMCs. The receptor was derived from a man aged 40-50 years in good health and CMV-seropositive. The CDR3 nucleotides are TGTGCCAGCAGCTTATCCAGTACAGGTCAAGAGACCCAGTACTTC. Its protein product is CASSLSSTGQETQYF.